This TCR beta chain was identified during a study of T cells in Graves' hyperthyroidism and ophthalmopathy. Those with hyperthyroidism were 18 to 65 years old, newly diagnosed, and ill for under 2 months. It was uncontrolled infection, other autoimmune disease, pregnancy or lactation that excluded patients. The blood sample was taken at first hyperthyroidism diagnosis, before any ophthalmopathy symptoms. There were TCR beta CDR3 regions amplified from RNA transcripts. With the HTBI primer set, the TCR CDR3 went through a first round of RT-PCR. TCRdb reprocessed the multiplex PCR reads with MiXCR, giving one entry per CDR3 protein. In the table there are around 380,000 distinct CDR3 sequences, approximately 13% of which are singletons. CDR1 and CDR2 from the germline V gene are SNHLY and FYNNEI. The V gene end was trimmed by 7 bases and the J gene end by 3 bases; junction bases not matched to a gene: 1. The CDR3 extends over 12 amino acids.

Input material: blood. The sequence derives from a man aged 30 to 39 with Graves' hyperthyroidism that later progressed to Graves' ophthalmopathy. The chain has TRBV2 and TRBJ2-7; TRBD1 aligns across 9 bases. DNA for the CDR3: TGTGCCAGCAACAGGGGGCTCTACGAGCAGTACTTC. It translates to CASNRGLYEQYF.